This paragraph covers one TCR beta chain sequence. Trimming left V 1 base short and J 7 bases short, with 13 bases between. The CDR3 length is 15 residues. CDR1 is LGHNA, CDR2 YSLEER, per germline. This entry comes from a study of control samples from healthy donors and cancer patients. Profiled with immunoSEQ multiplex PCR; TCRdb holds only in-frame clones, not every one. The sample lists roughly 92,000 clones; about 85% were seen once. The sequencing input was blood. The source is a woman in her forties or fifties in good health. The chain recombines TRBV4-3 with TRBJ2-2; no reliable D call. The CDR3 here is CASSQGPAGDGELFF. The CDR3 nucleotides read TGCGCCAGCAGCCAAGGCCCGGCAGGAGACGGGGAGCTGTTTTTT.